This TCR beta chain originates from a study of human T cells and chemical hapten exposure. Study findings and constraints: The study found that PT1 expanded TCR counts correlated positively with patch test score.

Comments on this clonotype: Antigen: not known.

TCRdb independently ran MiXCR on the RACE reads; one entry per CDR3 protein. The sample lists nearly 85,000 distinct CDR3 sequences, roughly 11% occurring once. The CDR3 sequence is 15 residues long. V shed 5 bases and J shed 2 bases, with 14 bases lying between them. Per germline, CDR1 MNHEY and CDR2 SMNVEV (reference sequence). As to time point: patch test 2, 6 weeks after DPC sensitization. Stated treatment: therapeutic diphenylcyclopropenone sensitization with weekly scalp DPC. The material sequenced was whole blood, taken in connection with sensitization to the hapten diphenylcyclopropenone (DPC). The chain has TRBV27 and TRBJ2-3, with D possibly matching TRBD1 (6 bases). This TCR came from a man between 18 and 29 years old with alopecia areata. Some clones in this sample may be carry-over from other donors' samples. The CDR3 region is CASSNTGFVTDTQYF. The CDR3 DNA is TGTGCCAGCAGTAATACAGGGTTTGTCACAGATACGCAGTATTTT.